This TCR beta chain was identified during a study of cytomegalovirus exposure and HLA in healthy donors. With V trimmed by 4 bases and J by 8 bases, 10 bases remained unmatched. Per germline, CDR1 KGHSH and CDR2 LQKENI. The CDR3 spans 16 residues. This PCR relied on a set of 60 Vbeta primers and 13 Jbeta primers. Clones were sequenced by immunoSEQ multiplex PCR, and TCRdb holds only the in-frame ones, with some missing. The sample consists of roughly 130,000 clones, 80% to 90% of them appearing once. The TCR was taken from a woman in her late teens or twenties in good health and CMV-seropositive. The gene calls are TRBV18 and TRBJ1-4; 10 nucleotides agree with TRBD1. Specimen: PBMCs. CDR3 loop: CASSRSAGTGAEKLFF. The DNA for the CDR3 is TGTGCCAGCTCACGATCGGCCGGGACAGGGGCCGAAAAACTGTTTTTT.